This entry features one T cell receptor (beta chain) sequence. Its antigen is currently unknown. The data stem from a study of long-term antiretroviral therapy in people with HIV. Findings and caveats of the study: CDR3 length ranges were narrower in HIV repertoires than in controls.

None of the participants with HIV were treated outside the United States. Researchers report immunoSEQ v3.0 was run at survey level. Per-sample sequencing targets were about 40,000-55,000 T-cell genomes. Using immunoSEQ multiplex PCR, the repertoire was profiled, and TCRdb retains in-frame clones only, with some absent. The repertoire includes over 15,000 clones, about 91% of them detected once, and approximately 8.7% sits in the top ten. Germline values: CDR1 SGHRS, CDR2 YFSETQ. This CDR3 has 14 amino acids. After removal of 4 bases from V and 7 bases from J, the junction contained 3 bases not matched to a gene.

The input for sequencing was unsorted PBMCs, taken 0.3 years after starting antiretroviral therapy. The chain employs TRBV5-1 and TRBJ1-4; 11 nucleotides agree with TRBD1. This TCR was sampled from a man in his sixties with HIV. CDR3 bases: TGCGCCAGCAGCCTCGGGACAGGGGGTGAAAAACTGTTTTTT. The encoded protein is CASSLGTGGEKLFF. Combining the CDR3 with reference TRBV5-1 and TRBJ1-4 gives the whole variable domain KAGVTQTPRYLIKTRGQQVTLSCSPISGHRSVSWYQQTPGQGLQFLFEYFSETQRNKGNFPGRFSGRQFSNSRSEMNVSTLELGDSALYLCASSLGTGGEKLFFGSGTQLSVL.